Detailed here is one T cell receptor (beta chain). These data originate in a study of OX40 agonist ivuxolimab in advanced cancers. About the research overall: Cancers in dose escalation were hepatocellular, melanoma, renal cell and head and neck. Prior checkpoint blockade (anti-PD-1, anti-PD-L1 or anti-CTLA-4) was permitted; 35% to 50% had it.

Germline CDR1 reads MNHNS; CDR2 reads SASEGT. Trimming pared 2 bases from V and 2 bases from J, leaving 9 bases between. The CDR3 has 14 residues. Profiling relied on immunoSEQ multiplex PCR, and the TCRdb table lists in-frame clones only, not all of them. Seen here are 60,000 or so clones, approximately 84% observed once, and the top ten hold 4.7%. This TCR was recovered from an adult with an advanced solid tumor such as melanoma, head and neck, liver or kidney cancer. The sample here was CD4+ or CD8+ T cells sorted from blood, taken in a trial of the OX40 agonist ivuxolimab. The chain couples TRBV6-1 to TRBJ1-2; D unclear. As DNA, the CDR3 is TGTGCCAGCAGTGAACGCGCGGACAACTATGGCTACACCTTC. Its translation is CASSERADNYGYTF.